This T cell receptor (beta chain) derives from a study of Ad26.COV2.S vaccination and SARS-CoV-2 variants. General study findings and limits: Analyses of TCR breadth and depth may have underestimated total T cell responses. Vaccinees reportedly had broad spike-specific CD8+ and CD4+ T cell responses.

The protocol was immunoSEQ multiplex PCR, while the TCRdb copy is restricted to in-frame clones and leaves out a portion. The table has roughly 300,000 clones, 88% seen once; the top ten hold approximately 5.9%. In regard to this clone: No antigen is known for it.

The treatment is: 19 received Ad26.COV2.S at low or high dose, single or two shots; five or six received placebo; per-sample allocation not given. Specimen acquisition occurred on day 63 following the initial vaccine or placebo injection. This TCR came from a person aged 18-60 years who received the Ad26.COV2.S COVID-19 vaccine or a placebo. Sequencing used peripheral blood, obtained in a trial of Ad26.COV2.S vaccine versus placebo.

The CDR3 here is CASSYRRGQGDPYEQYF. The CDR3 nucleotides are TGTGCCAGCAGTTACCGGCGGGGGCAGGGGGACCCCTACGAGCAGTACTTC. V usage is TRBV6-2 or TRBV6-3 and J usage is TRBJ2-7; D might be TRBD1 or TRBD2, each matching 7 bases. CDR3 size: 17 residues. Germline CDR1 reads MNHEY; CDR2 reads SVGEGT. The V end lost 2 bases, the J end lost 2 bases, and 19 bases lay between the germline ends.